These 9 T cell receptor beta chains originate from one sample sequenced in a study of post-analysis software for immune sequencing data. Study findings and constraints: Higher frequency in patients than in controls was seen for about five TRBV segments, with TRBV5-6, TRBV5-1 and TRBV20-1 among them.

Researchers reported that TCR beta cDNA libraries carried unique molecular identifiers. TCRdb re-analysed the PCR reads in MiXCR, keeping a single row per CDR3 protein. The sample lists roughly 400,000 distinct CDR3 sequences, approximately 39% occurring once. Their cognate antigens are unknown. The specimen was blood. The source of these receptors is a girl aged 2-9 years with multiple sclerosis.

This rearrangement joins TRBV10-3 to TRBJ2-7, with 11 bases matching TRBD2. Germline V gene lookup returns CDR1 ENHRY and CDR2 SYGVKD. There are 17 residues in the CDR3. V was clipped by 2 bases and J by 5 bases; unmatched bases: 11. CDR3 DNA sequence: TGTGCCATCAGTGAGCTTTTTCTAGCGGGGGGTATCAACGAGCAGTACTTC. This codes for CAISELFLAGGINEQYF.

This sequence joins TRBV28 and TRBJ2-6; D unresolved. CDR1 is MDHEN, CDR2 SYDVKM, per germline. The CDR3 sequence is 15 residues long. The V end lost 5 bases, the J end lost 1 base, and 9 bases lay between the germline ends. CDR3 nucleotide sequence: TGTGCCAGCAGTCTACACGTATCTGGGGCCAACGTCCTGACTTTC. This translates into CASSLHVSGANVLTF.

This clonotype was picked up a small number of times. This chain links TRBV29-1 with TRBJ2-1; possible D gene TRBD1, 6 bases. CDR1 SQVTM and CDR2 ANQGSEA come from the germline V gene. V shed 6 bases and J shed 10 bases, with 13 bases lying between them. The CDR3 loop spans 11 amino acids. The CDR3 loop reads CSVYRVGEQFF. In DNA, the CDR3 is TGCAGCGTCTACAGGGTTGGGGAGCAGTTCTTC.

The chain uses TRBV28 and TRBJ2-3; weak D call: TRBD1 (6 bases). Per germline, CDR1 MDHEN and CDR2 SYDVKM. The CDR3 consists of 15 residues. Trimming left V 3 bases short and J 0 bases short, with 10 bases between. The CDR3 sequence is CASSLAQGSTDTQYF. The CDR3 region has the DNA TGTGCCAGCAGTTTGGCGCAGGGGAGCACAGATACGCAGTATTTT.

This clonotype was detected only a few times. The CDR3 reads CASSSRDRVGYGYTF. In nucleotides, the CDR3 is TGTGCCAGCAGTAGCCGGGACAGGGTGGGCTATGGCTACACCTTC. The chain is built from TRBV12-3 or TRBV12-4 and TRBJ1-2; the match to TRBD1 covers 9 bases. V lost 5 bases, J lost 4 bases, and 8 bases stayed unmatched. This CDR3 contains 15 residues.

Only a few counts were recorded for this clonotype. V is TRBV7-2 and J is TRBJ2-3; D perhaps matches TRBD2 (5 bases). Germline loops: CDR1 SGHTA, CDR2 FQGNSA. The CDR3 has 18 residues. V shed 5 bases and J shed 5 bases, with 26 bases lying between them. CDR3 nucleotide sequence: TGTGCCAGCAGCGAAGTATTGAGGGAAACGGCGGTTAAAGATACGCAGTATTTT. Translation gives CASSEVLRETAVKDTQYF.

This clonotype was observed a few times. This rearrangement joins TRBV7-2 to TRBJ2-1, with 7 bases identical to TRBD1. Germline V gene data show CDR1 as SGHTA and CDR2 as FQGNSA. The CDR3 sequence is 15 residues long. The trim removed 3 bases at V and 7 bases at J, leaving 9 bases unmatched. In nucleotides, the CDR3 is TGTGCCAGCAGCTTCAGCAGACAGGGCGTTAATGAGCAGTTCTTC. Translated, it gives CASSFSRQGVNEQFF.

The chain is built from TRBV2 and TRBJ1-5; TRBD1 is a possible D gene (5 bases). Germline CDR1 reads SNHLY; CDR2 reads FYNNEI. Trimming removed 2 bases from V and 4 bases from J, with 9 bases in between. This CDR3 contains 14 residues. CDR3 sequence (DNA): TGTGCCAGCAGTGAACTTGGGGCGAATCAGCCCCAGCATTTT. This translates into CASSELGANQPQHF.

This chain connects TRBV12-3 or TRBV12-4 to TRBJ2-3, with 10 nucleotides matching TRBD2. The junction had 7 bases not matched to a gene; V was cut back by 4 bases and J by 3 bases. The CDR3 spans 16 residues. The CDR3 sequence is CASSSTGLAITDTQYF. As DNA, the CDR3 is TGTGCCAGCAGTTCCACGGGACTAGCGATAACAGATACGCAGTATTTT.